These 20 T cell receptor beta chains share one sample of origin, sequenced in a study of untreated major depressive disorder. Produced via immunoSEQ multiplex PCR; TCRdb's table is partial and in-frame only. The sample has some 21,000 clones, around 87% seen once; the top ten hold approximately 5.1%. The specimen was CD4+ T cells from PBMCs. Receptors were obtained from a woman aged 30 to 39 in good health.

The rearrangement uses TRBV2 and TRBJ2-7; D not certain. From germline, CDR1 is SNHLY and CDR2 FYNNEI. Trimming took off 7 bases at V and 2 bases at J, with 9 bases between the two ends. The CDR3 totals 12 residues. The CDR3 region is CASKLGTYEQYF. CDR3 sequence (DNA): TGTGCCAGCAAGCTCGGAACCTACGAGCAGTACTTC.

The rearrangement links TRBV6-5 to TRBJ2-5; 7 nucleotides line up with TRBD2. The CDR3 loop spans 14 amino acids. Germline V lookup: CDR1 MNHEY, CDR2 SVGAGI. V lost 7 bases to trimming and J lost 1 base; unmatched junction nucleotides: 6. The CDR3: CASTSSGIQETQYF. The CDR3 nucleotides are TGTGCCAGCACTTCTAGCGGTATCCAAGAGACCCAGTACTTC.

The genes are TRBV5-1 and TRBJ2-2; D not certain. The germline V gene encodes CDR1 SGHRS and CDR2 YFSETQ. The CDR3 length is 15 residues. Trimming pared 1 base from V and 5 bases from J, leaving 12 bases between. CDR3 sequence: CASSLFVERTGELFF. The CDR3 bases are TGCGCCAGCAGCTTGTTTGTTGAGAGGACCGGGGAGCTGTTTTTT.

This chain joins TRBV28 and TRBJ1-2, with 7 positions matching TRBD1. CDR1 is MDHEN and CDR2 is SYDVKM in the germline V gene. The length of the CDR3 is 14 residues. Losses at the gene ends were 11 bases for V and 9 bases for J; bases not matched to a gene: 18. The CDR3 protein is CAAGLIGVDRSYTF. The CDR3 bases are TGTGCCGCCGGGCTGATCGGAGTGGACAGGAGCTACACCTTC.

The genes are TRBV7-3 and TRBJ2-4; TRBD1 agrees at 7 bases. The CDR3 runs 14 residues. Germline V gene lookup returns CDR1 SGHTA and CDR2 FQGTGA. The ends lost 0 bases at V and 9 bases at J; junction bases unmatched: 5. CDR3 sequence (DNA): TGTGCCAGCAGCTTAACACTGACAGGGTCCATTCAGTACTTC. Encoded protein: CASSLTLTGSIQYF.

The chain links TRBV6-5 to TRBJ1-2; D remains ambiguous. The V gene's germline CDR1 is MNHEY and CDR2 SVGAGI. The CDR3 loop spans 14 amino acids. V was cut by 2 bases and J by 6 bases, with 13 bases left in between. CDR3 protein: CASSYSYSSDGYTF. The CDR3 DNA sequence: TGTGCCAGCAGTTACAGCTACAGCTCGGATGGCTACACCTTC.

CDR3: CASSLDLNRGTEAFF. The CDR3 coding sequence is TGTGCCAGCAGCTTAGATCTAAACAGAGGGACTGAAGCTTTCTTT. This sequence joins TRBV11-3 and TRBJ1-1; D is uncertain. The germline V gene encodes CDR1 SGHNT and CDR2 YENEEA. The CDR3 spans 15 residues. V lost 0 bases to trimming and J lost 5 bases, with 13 bases between them. Together with reference TRBV11-3 and TRBJ1-1, the CDR3 gives the full variable domain: EAGVVQSPRYKIIEKKQPVAFWCNPISGHNTLYWYLQNLGQGPELLIRYENEEAVDDSQLPKDRFSAERLKGVDSTLKIQPAELGDSAVYLCASSLDLNRGTEAFFGQGTRLTVV.

The CDR3 loop is CASSPTYPPRDDEQFF. The CDR3 DNA sequence: TGTGCCAGCTCACCTACTTATCCACCCAGAGACGATGAGCAGTTCTTC. V usage is TRBV18 and J usage is TRBJ2-1; D gene ambiguous. V lost 3 bases to trimming and J lost 8 bases, with 20 bases between them. The CDR3 length is 16 residues. The germline gives CDR1 KGHSH, CDR2 LQKENI. Full variable domain (missing parts from reference TRBV18 and TRBJ2-1): NAGVMQNPRHLVRRRGQEARLRCSPMKGHSHVYWYRQLPEEGLKFMVYLQKENIIDESGMPKERFSAEFPKEGPSILRIQQVVRGDSAAYFCASSPTYPPRDDEQFFGPGTRLTVL.

The chain couples TRBV11-3 to TRBJ2-1; D is ambiguous. This CDR3 has 15 amino acids. CDR1 is SGHNT and CDR2 is YENEEA in the germline V gene. Trimming took off 1 base at V and 0 bases at J, with 7 bases between the two ends. The CDR3 coding sequence is TGTGCCAGCAGCTTAGCGGGTAGCTCCTACAATGAGCAGTTCTTC. It yields the protein CASSLAGSSYNEQFF.

This chain joins TRBV5-3 and TRBJ2-1; TRBD2 agrees at 11 bases. TRBV5-3 is classed as an ORF, of uncertain function. The CDR3 is 16 residues long. Trimming at V came to 0 bases and at J to 12 bases, leaving 11 bases not matched to a gene. The CDR3 sequence: CARSLDGTSGAGVQFF. Here the CDR3 DNA reads TGTGCCAGAAGCTTGGATGGGACTAGCGGCGCCGGAGTGCAGTTCTTC.

This clone was seen once. This chain uses TRBV27 with TRBJ2-4; 12 nucleotides agree with TRBD2. Germline values: CDR1 MNHEY, CDR2 SMNVEV (reference sequence). This CDR3 comprises 18 residues. V lost 6 bases and J lost 0; bases outside the gene matches: 9. The CDR3 region has the DNA TGTGCCAGCAGCTCTTTACTAGCGGGGGGACGAGCCAAAAACATTCAGTACTTC. The encoded protein is CASSSLLAGGRAKNIQYF.

V usage is TRBV6-5 and J usage is TRBJ2-7; no reliable D call. V lost 6 bases and J 3 bases, leaving 9 bases between the germline ends. CDR3 size: 12 residues. CDR1 MNHEY and CDR2 SVGAGI come from the germline V gene. CDR3 amino acids: CASRGMIYEQYF. The CDR3 DNA follows: TGTGCCAGCAGGGGCATGATCTACGAGCAGTACTTC.

This clone was picked up one time. The J gene is TRBJ2-2, the V gene TRBV5-6, with 8 bases fitting TRBD1. With V trimmed by 2 bases and J by 4 bases, 16 bases remained unmatched. There are 19 residues in the CDR3. The germline V gene encodes CDR1 SGHDT and CDR2 YYEEEE. CDR3 sequence reads: CASSFLLHLGQGVTGELFF. The CDR3 DNA is TGTGCCAGCAGCTTCCTACTTCACCTAGGACAGGGAGTCACCGGGGAGCTGTTTTTT.

This chain joins TRBV14 and TRBJ1-2, with D possibly matching TRBD1 (5 bases). The CDR3 has 14 amino acids. CDR1 is SGHDN, CDR2 FVKESK, per germline. V was trimmed by 1 base and J by 4 bases, leaving 10 bases between them. The DNA for the CDR3 is TGTGCCAGCAGCCAAGTTTCCGGGACCTATGGCTACACCTTC. Protein product: CASSQVSGTYGYTF.

The rearrangement uses TRBV2 and TRBJ1-5; TRBD1 might be the D (5 bases). The V end lost 5 bases, the J end lost 0 bases, and 11 bases lay between the germline ends. Per the germline V gene, CDR1 is SNHLY and CDR2 is FYNNEI. The length of the CDR3 is 15 residues. CDR3 sequence: CASSWDSNSNQPQHF. CDR3 coding DNA: TGTGCCAGCAGTTGGGACTCGAATAGCAATCAGCCCCAGCATTTT.

The chain recombines TRBV11-2 with TRBJ1-1, with a possible D match to TRBD1 (6 bases). The CDR3 length is 14 residues. Trimming shortened V by 4 bases and J by 1 base, and 10 bases separated the two germline ends. Germline loops: CDR1 SGHAT, CDR2 FQNNGV. The CDR3 nucleotides read TGTGCCAGCAGCTGGGGACACTCGAACACTGAAGCTTTCTTT. Its translation: CASSWGHSNTEAFF.

The V and J genes are TRBV28 and TRBJ1-3; D is uncertain. Germline values: CDR1 MDHEN, CDR2 SYDVKM. This CDR3 region has 12 residues. V lost 3 bases and J 4 bases, leaving 4 bases between the germline ends. The CDR3 DNA follows: TGTGCCAGCAGTTTGTGGGGAAACACCATATATTTT. Its protein is CASSLWGNTIYF.

V gene TRBV18 combines with J gene TRBJ2-5; 9 bases fit TRBD2. CDR1 KGHSH and CDR2 LQKENI come from the germline V gene. The CDR3 covers 15 residues. After removal of 4 bases from V and 2 bases from J, the junction contained 5 bases not matched to a gene. The CDR3 DNA reads TGTGCCAGCTCACAGCTAGCGGGGACTCAAGAGACCCAGTACTTC. It is translated as CASSQLAGTQETQYF.

The V and J genes are TRBV28 and TRBJ2-5; 9 nucleotides agree with TRBD2. J lost 5 bases, V lost 3 bases, and 4 bases had no gene match. The CDR3 totals 14 residues. CDR1 is MDHEN, CDR2 SYDVKM, per germline. The CDR3 reads CASSLAGGRETQYF. The CDR3 DNA follows: TGTGCCAGCAGTTTGGCGGGGGGGCGTGAGACCCAGTACTTC.

The V call is TRBV7-2, the J call TRBJ2-1, with unresolved D. The V and J ends lost 2 bases and 1 base respectively, with 0 bases between them. This CDR3 contains 12 residues. Germline CDR1 and CDR2: SGHTA and FQGNSA. As DNA, the CDR3 is TGTGCCAGCAGCTTATCCTACAATGAGCAGTTCTTC. This codes for CASSLSYNEQFF.